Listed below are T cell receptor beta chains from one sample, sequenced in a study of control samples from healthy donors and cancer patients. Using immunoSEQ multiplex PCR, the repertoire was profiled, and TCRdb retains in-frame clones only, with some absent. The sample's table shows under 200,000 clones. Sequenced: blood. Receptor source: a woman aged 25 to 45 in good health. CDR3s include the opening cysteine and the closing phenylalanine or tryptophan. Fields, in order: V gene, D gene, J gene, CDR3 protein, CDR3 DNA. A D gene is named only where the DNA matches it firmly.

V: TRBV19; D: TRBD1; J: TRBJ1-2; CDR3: CASSGPGQGTYGYTF; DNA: TGTGCCAGTAGTGGTCCAGGACAGGGGACTTATGGCTACACCTTC
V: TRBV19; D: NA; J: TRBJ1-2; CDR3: CASSDNAGRGYGYTF; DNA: TGTGCCAGTAGTGACAACGCCGGGAGGGGCTATGGCTACACCTTC
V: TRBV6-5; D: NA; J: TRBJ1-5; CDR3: CASGRSPQHF; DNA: TGTGCCAGCGGTCGTTCGCCCCAGCATTTT
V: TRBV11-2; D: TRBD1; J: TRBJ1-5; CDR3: CASSQTGGDNQPQHF; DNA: TGTGCCAGCAGCCAGACAGGGGGTGACAATCAGCCCCAGCATTTT
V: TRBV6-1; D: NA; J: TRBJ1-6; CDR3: CASSEAVSSLHF; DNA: TGTGCCAGCAGTGAAGCGGTGTCCTCCCTCCACTTT
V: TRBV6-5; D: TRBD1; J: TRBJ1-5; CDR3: CASTRDRGQPQHF; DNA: TGTGCCAGCACCCGGGACAGGGGACAGCCCCAGCATTTT
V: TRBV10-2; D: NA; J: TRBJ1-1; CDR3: CASSERHRANTEAFF; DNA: TGCGCCAGCAGTGAACGCCACAGGGCTAACACTGAAGCTTTCTTT
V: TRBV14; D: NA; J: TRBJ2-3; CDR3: CASSRQYLASTDTQYF; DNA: TGTGCCAGCAGCCGACAGTACTTAGCTAGCACAGATACGCAGTATTTT
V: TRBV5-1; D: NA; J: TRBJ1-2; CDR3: CASSSAPGTGGYTF; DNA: TGCGCCAGCAGCTCAGCTCCAGGGACTGGTGGCTACACCTTC
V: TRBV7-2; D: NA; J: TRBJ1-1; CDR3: CASSLAPRLLNTEAFF; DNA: TGTGCCAGCAGCTTAGCTCCGAGACTGTTGAACACTGAAGCTTTCTTT
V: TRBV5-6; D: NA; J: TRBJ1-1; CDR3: CASSAEGPTGLNTEAFF; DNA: TGTGCCAGCAGCGCCGAGGGCCCAACAGGGCTGAACACTGAAGCTTTCTTT
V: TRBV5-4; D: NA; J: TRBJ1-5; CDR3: CASSRQGYNQPQHF; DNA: TGTGCCAGCAGCCGCCAGGGGTACAATCAGCCCCAGCATTTT
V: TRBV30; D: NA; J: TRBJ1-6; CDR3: CAWSVGAVYNSPLHF; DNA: TGTGCCTGGAGTGTCGGGGCAGTTTATAATTCACCCCTCCACTTT
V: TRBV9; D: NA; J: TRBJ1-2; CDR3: CASSTPREFNYGYTF; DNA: TGTGCCAGCAGCACCCCCCGGGAGTTTAACTATGGCTACACCTTC
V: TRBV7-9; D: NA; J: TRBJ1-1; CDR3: CASSLSGALEAFF; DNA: TGTGCCAGCAGCTTATCCGGGGCCCTTGAAGCTTTCTTT
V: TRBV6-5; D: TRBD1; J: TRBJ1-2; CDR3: CASKDRVYGYTF; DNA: TGTGCCAGCAAGGACAGGGTATATGGCTACACCTTC
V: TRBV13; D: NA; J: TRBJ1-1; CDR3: CASSYSTGNTEAFF; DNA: TGTGCCAGCAGTTATAGCACAGGAAACACTGAAGCTTTCTTT
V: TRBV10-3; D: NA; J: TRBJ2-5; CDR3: CAISESFVLQETQYF; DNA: TGTGCCATCAGTGAGTCTTTTGTCCTCCAAGAGACCCAGTACTTC
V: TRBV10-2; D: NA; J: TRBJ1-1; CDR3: CASSRTVEGVAEAFF; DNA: TGCGCCAGCAGCCGCACGGTTGAGGGAGTAGCTGAAGCTTTCTTT
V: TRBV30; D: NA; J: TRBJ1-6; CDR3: CAWSRDQSPLHF; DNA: TGTGCCTGGAGTAGGGACCAATCACCCCTCCACTTT
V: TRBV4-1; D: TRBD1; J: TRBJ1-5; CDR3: CASSQLTGGAGQPQHF; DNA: TGCGCCAGCAGCCAACTGACAGGGGGCGCGGGTCAGCCCCAGCATTTT
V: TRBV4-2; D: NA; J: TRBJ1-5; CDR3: CASSQDTLSNQPQHF; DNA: TGTGCCAGCAGCCAAGATACCCTATCAAATCAGCCCCAGCATTTT